The 13 T cell receptor beta chains reported below all come from one sample, sequenced in a study of memory CD4+ T cells and cytomegalovirus serostatus. The sort gate was single viable CD3+CD4+CD8-CD45RO+ cells for memory CD4+ T cells. Profiled with immunoSEQ multiplex PCR; TCRdb holds only in-frame clones, not every one. The sample carries some 41,000 clones, 70% to 80% recorded once. Sample: memory CD4+ T cells from blood. The receptors were gathered from an adult in good health and CMV-seronegative.

J is TRBJ2-7 and V is TRBV4-3, with TRBD2 matching over 9 bases. CDR3 size: 15 residues. In germline, CDR1 is LGHNA, CDR2 YSLEER. The V and J ends lost 6 bases and 2 bases, in that order; junction bases with no gene match: 8. The CDR3 region has the DNA TGCGCCAGCAGAATAGTCGTAGCGGGAGCCTACGAGCAGTACTTC. It yields the protein CASRIVVAGAYEQYF.

This chain links TRBV5-4 with TRBJ2-1; 10 positions agree with TRBD1. V trimming: 4 bases; J trimming: 2 bases; junction bases outside the gene matches: 3. Germline V gene sequence: CDR1 SGHNT, CDR2 YYREEE (reference sequence). The length of the CDR3 is 15 residues. The CDR3 nucleotides are TGTGCCAGCAGCCTTGGGACAGGGGCCTACAATGAGCAGTTCTTC. Translation: CASSLGTGAYNEQFF.

This clone was picked up a small number of times. The chain recombines TRBV11-3 with TRBJ1-1, with D uncertain. V lost 5 bases and J lost 1, with 17 bases in between. Germline V gene sequence: CDR1 SGHNT, CDR2 YENEEA. The CDR3 is 16 residues long. The chain's CDR3 is CASSADSQSQNTEAFF. CDR3 bases: TGTGCCAGCAGCGCCGACTCCCAGTCCCAGAACACTGAAGCTTTCTTT.

The rearrangement joins TRBV6-5 to TRBJ2-7; possibly TRBD1 or TRBD2 for D (5 bases each). Germline loops: CDR1 MNHEY, CDR2 SVGAGI. V dropped 7 bases and J dropped 0 bases, with 16 bases sitting between them. This CDR3 is built from 15 residues. CDR3 coding DNA: TGTGCCAGCACTCCGGGACGGGGATACTCCTACGAGCAGTACTTC. Residues: CASTPGRGYSYEQYF.

The CDR3 DNA follows: TGCAGCGTTGTTGGCAGGGTGACTAGCGGGAGTCGGAATGAGCAGTTCTTC. Its protein is CSVVGRVTSGSRNEQFF. The V and J genes are TRBV29-1 and TRBJ2-1; 12 positions agree with TRBD2. Trimming cost V 4 bases and J 7 bases; bases outside gene matches: 14. CDR1 and CDR2 from the germline V gene are SQVTM and ANQGSEA. The CDR3 has 17 residues.

The V gene is TRBV5-1, the J gene TRBJ2-1; TRBD2 agrees at 11 bases. Germline CDR1 is SGHRS and CDR2 is YFSETQ. CDR3 length: 14 amino acids. The V gene end was trimmed by 7 bases and the J gene end by 6 bases; junction bases not matched to a gene: 6. This CDR3 reads CASGGTSGLNEQFF. CDR3 nucleotides: TGCGCCAGCGGGGGGACTAGCGGACTCAATGAGCAGTTCTTC.

This chain uses TRBV9 with TRBJ1-2, with 7 positions matching TRBD1. This CDR3 comprises 15 residues. Trimming cost V 0 bases and J 5 bases; bases outside gene matches: 7. Germline assignment: CDR1 SGDLS and CDR2 YYNGEE. This CDR3 is CASSVEDRPWYGYTF. The DNA of the CDR3 is TGTGCCAGCAGCGTAGAGGACAGGCCTTGGTATGGCTACACCTTC.

This clone occurred a few times. The J gene is TRBJ2-5, the V gene TRBV7-2; 7 nucleotides line up with TRBD1. The CDR3 is 14 residues long. Germline V gene data show CDR1 as SGHTA and CDR2 as FQGNSA. The V and J ends lost 1 base and 4 bases, in that order; junction bases with no gene match: 3. The CDR3 DNA sequence: TGTGCCAGCAGCTTAGTTGCAGGGGGAGAGACCCAGTACTTC. The encoded protein is CASSLVAGGETQYF.

A few counts support this clone. The V and J genes are TRBV5-6 and TRBJ2-2, with D unclear. V lost 3 bases and J 6 bases, leaving 12 bases between the germline ends. CDR1 and CDR2 from the germline V gene are SGHDT and YYEEEE. The CDR3 is made up of 14 amino acids. CDR3: CASSSGTHAGELFF. The CDR3 bases are TGTGCCAGCAGCTCAGGCACACACGCCGGGGAGCTGTTTTTT.

V is TRBV7-1 and J is TRBJ2-2; D may match TRBD1 or TRBD2 (5 bases each). TRBV7-1 is an ORF; its function is uncertain. The CDR3 totals 14 residues. V dropped 4 bases and J dropped 6 bases, with 12 bases sitting between them. The chain's CDR3 is CASSLMSGPGELFF. CDR3 coding DNA: TGTGCCAGCAGCTTAATGTCGGGGCCCGGGGAGCTGTTTTTT.

This clone was counted a few times. Other nucleotide sequences from this sample produce the same CDR3. The V and J genes are TRBV30 and TRBJ1-1, with D unclear. Germline-derived CDR1 and CDR2 are GTSNPN and SVGIG (reference sequence). This CDR3 contains 11 residues. Trimming cost V 7 bases and J 2 bases, with 8 bases left between them. The CDR3 DNA reads as TGTGCCTACGAGAGAAACACTGAAGCTTTCTTT. Its translation is CAYERNTEAFF.

This clone is a singleton in its sample. The rearrangement uses TRBV9 and TRBJ2-1, with unresolved D. Germline V gives CDR1 SGDLS, CDR2 YYNGEE. CDR3 length: 16 residues. The V end lost 0 bases, the J end lost 8 bases, and 18 bases lay between the germline ends. The CDR3 loop reads CASSVGTNSDIDEQFF. The CDR3 region has the DNA TGTGCCAGCAGCGTAGGTACTAACAGCGACATCGATGAGCAGTTCTTC. The full variable domain, rest sourced from reference TRBV9 and TRBJ2-1, is DSGVTQTPKHLITATGQRVTLRCSPRSGDLSVYWYQQSLDQGLQFLIQYYNGEERAKGNILERFSAQQFPDLHSELNLSSLELGDSALYFCASSVGTNSDIDEQFFGPGTRLTVL.

This clone was counted between two and nine times. CDR3 nucleotide sequence: TGTGCCAGCAGCTCTAGCGGGAGTGGTTACGAGCAGTACTTC. Protein sequence: CASSSSGSGYEQYF. V and J are TRBV7-2 and TRBJ2-7; 10 bases are shared with TRBD2. Per the germline V gene, CDR1 is SGHTA and CDR2 is FQGNSA. CDR3 size: 14 residues. V was clipped by 4 bases and J by 4 bases; unmatched bases: 4.